The subject of this entry is one TCR beta chain. Its antigen is still unknown. There are no base qualities to consult, and no much larger clone falls within one base. According to the study, the label for this sample's time point signals: about 28 days (+/-7) after the second vaccine dose. AZD1222 recipients whose second dose came at about 4 weeks and those whose second dose came at about 12 weeks were combined into one group, since spike-specific TCR depth and breadth did not differ between the two schedules. Samples from vaccinated people were obtained from the UK trials COV001 and COV002, which included a single-blind randomized controlled phase 2/3 trial of AZD1222 (ChAdOx1 nCoV-19) in healthy adults. For TCRbeta chain sequencing, PBMC samples from trial participants were taken at day 0 and at day 28 after the second dose. This record belongs to a study of T cell responses to AZD1222 COVID-19 vaccine (dated by TCRdb to 2020 to 2022). At the level of the whole study: A total of approximately 240 trial participants underwent TCR sequencing, of whom about 210 received two doses of AZD1222 and approximately 25 received two doses of the MenACWY control vaccine. Trial participants were enrolled by age into subgroups of 18-55, 56-69 and 70-plus years, and approximately 150, 30 and 60 TCR-sequenced participants, respectively, were included in these subgroups. Study-level results and caveats: Reportedly, almost half of the unique spike-specific TCRs recognized epitopes lying outside the regions that are mutated in the B.1.351 and B.1.1.7 variants. After two AZD1222 doses, spike-specific TCR breadth and depth were significantly higher than at day 0 and than in MenACWY recipients. CD4 TCRs associated with the vaccine covered the entire spike protein, and the dominant responses were in regions 160-218 and 743-854. Conclusions about previously exposed vaccinees were limited because only 6 or 7 AZD1222 recipients were SARS-CoV-2 seropositive at baseline. Because no day 14 peak-response samples were available, repertoires were characterized only after the peak T cell response. Participants were mostly white British and included more females than males, and it was suggested by the authors that clonal diversity may have been underestimated. The 56-69-year group was small, and its depth increase did not reach significance, likely because of low power.

The CDR3 regions of human TCRbeta chains were analyzed by immunosequencing. For the original study's pipeline: Repertoire TCRs were matched against a reference library of SARS-CoV-2-specific TCRs generated with the MIRA antigen-specificity platform. Breadth was defined as the fraction of unique TCRs that were SARS-CoV-2-associated. Depth was defined as the fraction of total T cells that were SARS-CoV-2-associated. Using the MIRA data, each spike-specific TCR was mapped to the spike region that the TCR reacts to and placed in a CD4 or CD8 class. Log10-transformed breadth and depth values were compared by one-way ANOVA with Sidak's multiple comparisons tests. The table was pulled from immuneACCESS by TCRdb, which kept in-frame rearrangements only. Such tables lose some clones; where checked, under half of the loss comes from unresolved V genes, and the rest has no known cause. From that table come the V and J calls and clone size; the DNA was used to work out D and trimming. The sample contains tens of thousands of clones, approximately 86% of them found a single time. Together, the top ten hold 2% to 3% of the sample.

The germline V gene yields SNHLY for CDR1 and FYNNEI for CDR2. CDR3 length: 16 amino acids, cysteine to phenylalanine. Of the read, only the CDR3 DNA is kept; its 48 bases are in frame from base 1. The germline V and J ends show losses of 4 bases and 0 bases respectively, and no gene match explains 4 bases of the junction. This TCR derives from an adult who received the AZD1222 COVID-19 vaccine. Recombination joined TRBV2 with TRBJ1-5; 9 bases in the middle match TRBD1. Sequencing used peripheral blood, obtained 28 days after the second AZD1222 dose. This receptor has the CDR3 CASSGTGGTSNQPQHF. In nucleotide form, the sequence is TGTGCCAGCAGTGGAACAGGGGGCACTAGCAATCAGCCCCAGCATTTT.